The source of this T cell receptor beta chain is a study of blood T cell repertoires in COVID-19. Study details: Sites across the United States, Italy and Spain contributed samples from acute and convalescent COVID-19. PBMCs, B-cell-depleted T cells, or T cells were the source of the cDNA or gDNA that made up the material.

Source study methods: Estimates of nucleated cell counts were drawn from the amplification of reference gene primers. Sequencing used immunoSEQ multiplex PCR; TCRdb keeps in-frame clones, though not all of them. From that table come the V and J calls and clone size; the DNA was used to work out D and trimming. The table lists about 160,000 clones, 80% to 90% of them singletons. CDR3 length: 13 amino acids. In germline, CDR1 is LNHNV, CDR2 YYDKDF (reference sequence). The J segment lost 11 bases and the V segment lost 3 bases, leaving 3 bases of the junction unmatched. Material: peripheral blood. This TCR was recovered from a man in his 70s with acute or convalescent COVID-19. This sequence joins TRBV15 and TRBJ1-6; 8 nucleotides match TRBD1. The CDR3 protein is CATSRTGVAPLHF. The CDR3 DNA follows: TGTGCCACCAGCAGGACAGGGGTGGCACCCCTCCACTTT.